These 16 T cell receptor beta chains share one sample of origin, sequenced in a study of blood T cell repertoires in COVID-19. Produced via immunoSEQ multiplex PCR; TCRdb's table is partial and in-frame only. The sample has approximately 90,000 clones, around 87% seen once. The sequencing input was peripheral blood. All receptors come from a human donor in a cohort sampled during active COVID-19.

This rearrangement joins TRBV6-5 to TRBJ2-2; D possibly corresponds to TRBD2 (6 bases). The germline V gene encodes CDR1 MNHEY and CDR2 SVGAGI. The CDR3 sequence is 13 residues long. Deletions cut 2 bases from V and 5 bases from J, with 6 bases between. The CDR3 region is CASSYGGTGELFF. Here the CDR3 DNA reads TGTGCCAGCAGTTACGGGGGGACCGGGGAGCTGTTTTTT.

The V and J genes are TRBV6-2 or TRBV6-3 and TRBJ2-5; 10 bases are shared with TRBD1. Germline CDR1 reads MNHEY; CDR2 reads SVGEGT. This CDR3 has 16 residues. V was clipped by 2 bases and J by 5 bases; unmatched bases: 8. The DNA for the CDR3 is TGTGCCAGCAGTTACCCAAGGACAGGGGGTGAGGAGACCCAGTACTTC. Its translation: CASSYPRTGGEETQYF.

The chain uses TRBV2 and TRBJ1-1; weak D call: TRBD1 (5 bases). CDR3 length equals 15 residues. In germline, CDR1 is SNHLY, CDR2 FYNNEI. V lost 2 bases and J lost 6, with 16 bases in between. CDR3 DNA: TGTGCCAGCAGTGAAAGCGGGGGTTCGGGAGCTGAAGCTTTCTTT. Translation: CASSESGGSGAEAFF.

The rearrangement uses TRBV24-1 and TRBJ1-2; the D is unclear. Germline-derived CDR1 and CDR2 are KGHDR and SFDVKD. There are 13 residues in the CDR3. The V and J ends lost 4 bases and 4 bases respectively, with 9 bases between them. The CDR3 sequence: CATSESEFYGYTF. CDR3 sequence (DNA): TGTGCCACCAGTGAGTCTGAGTTCTATGGCTACACCTTC.

The chain carries TRBV2 and TRBJ2-2; maybe TRBD1 (6 bases). This CDR3 region has 15 residues. The V end was cut by 6 bases, the J end by 5 bases, with 16 bases between. Germline CDR1 SNHLY, CDR2 FYNNEI. The CDR3 loop is CASRKTGGSTGELFF. The CDR3 DNA reads as TGTGCCAGCAGGAAGACAGGCGGTAGTACCGGGGAGCTGTTTTTT.

The V call is TRBV30, the J call TRBJ2-5; D might be TRBD2 (5 bases). This CDR3 has 14 amino acids. V was clipped by 0 bases and J by 5 bases, with 13 bases between them. Germline CDR1 and CDR2: GTSNPN and SVGIG (reference sequence). This CDR3 is CAWSVSVAWETQYF. The CDR3, as DNA: TGTGCCTGGAGTGTTAGCGTGGCGTGGGAGACCCAGTACTTC.

The chain carries TRBV5-6 and TRBJ1-3, with TRBD1 as a possible D gene (6 bases). Germline V gene data show CDR1 as SGHDT and CDR2 as YYEEEE. This CDR3 region has 17 residues. V was pared by 5 bases and J by 0 bases, with 18 bases between. CDR3 DNA: TGTGCCAGCAGGAGACGGGACAACAATTACTCTGGAAACACCATATATTTT. Translated: CASRRRDNNYSGNTIYF.

The chain employs TRBV5-1 and TRBJ2-3; possible D gene TRBD1, 7 bases. This CDR3 region has 14 residues. Trimming stripped 8 bases from V and 2 bases from J, with 15 bases between. Germline values: CDR1 SGHRS, CDR2 YFSETQ. This CDR3 is CASEARGDTDTQYF. For the CDR3, the DNA is TGCGCCAGTGAAGCCAGGGGGGACACAGATACGCAGTATTTT. Complete variable domain (other parts from reference TRBV5-1 and TRBJ2-3): KAGVTQTPRYLIKTRGQQVTLSCSPISGHRSVSWYQQTPGQGLQFLFEYFSETQRNKGNFPGRFSGRQFSNSRSEMNVSTLELGDSALYLCASEARGDTDTQYFGPGTRLTVL.

This sequence joins TRBV7-3 and TRBJ2-6; 9 nucleotides match TRBD1. V lost 2 bases to trimming and J lost 0 bases; unmatched junction nucleotides: 8. The CDR3 spans 19 residues. Germline CDR1 SGHTA, CDR2 FQGTGA. The CDR3 DNA reads as TGTGCCAGCAGCTTAGGGGCCGGGACAGGGTTCTCTGGGGCCAACGTCCTGACTTTC. This gives the protein CASSLGAGTGFSGANVLTF.

V gene TRBV6-5 combines with J gene TRBJ1-1; 8 positions agree with TRBD1. CDR3 length: 14 residues. CDR1 and CDR2 from the germline V gene are MNHEY and SVGAGI. Trimming removed 6 bases from V and 0 bases from J; junction bases left unmatched: 3. Here the CDR3 DNA reads TGTGCCAGCAGGGACAGGGATGTGAACACTGAAGCTTTCTTT. Its translation is CASRDRDVNTEAFF.

The chain links TRBV10-3 to TRBJ1-2; D is unclear. This CDR3 region has 13 residues. Germline lookup yields CDR1 ENHRY and CDR2 SYGVKD. V gave up 6 bases and J gave up 7 bases, with 15 bases separating them. The CDR3 region has the DNA TGTGCCATCAGGCCCGGAGCGGAGACTGGCTACACCTTC. It yields the protein CAIRPGAETGYTF.

This clone is a singleton in its sample. The CDR3 here is CASSGTVGNTIYF. CDR3 nucleotides: TGTGCCAGCAGCGGGACAGTGGGAAACACCATATATTTT. The rearrangement uses TRBV5-4 and TRBJ1-3; 7 positions agree with TRBD1. V shed 4 bases and J 4 bases; nucleotides not matched to a gene: 2. Germline CDR1 is SGHNT and CDR2 is YYREEE (reference sequence). The CDR3 totals 13 residues.

The CDR3, as DNA: TGTGCCAGCAGCTCTCTAACCGGGGAGCTGTTTTTT. Residues: CASSSLTGELFF. V is TRBV27 and J is TRBJ2-2, with D hard to call. The V end lost 6 bases, the J end lost 5 bases, and 7 bases lay between the germline ends. CDR1 and CDR2 from the germline V gene are MNHEY and SMNVEV (reference sequence). This CDR3 has 12 residues.

This rearrangement joins TRBV19 to TRBJ1-1, with D possibly matching TRBD1 (5 bases). The CDR3 extends over 15 amino acids. Trimming shortened V by 4 bases and J by 2 bases, and 14 bases separated the two germline ends. Germline V gene sequence: CDR1 LNHDA, CDR2 SQIVND (reference sequence). The CDR3 region is CASSKGLTTNTEAFF. The CDR3 region has the DNA TGTGCCAGTAGTAAGGGACTGACGACAAACACTGAAGCTTTCTTT.

The V call is TRBV27, the J call TRBJ1-2; D is ambiguous. Per germline, CDR1 MNHEY and CDR2 SMNVEV (reference sequence). The ends were cut back, 3 bases at V and 7 bases at J, with 18 bases in the middle. This CDR3 region has 15 residues. This CDR3 reads CASSFSPAGLGGYTF. The CDR3 DNA is TGTGCCAGCAGTTTTTCCCCAGCAGGCCTTGGTGGCTACACCTTC.

CDR3 region: CASSSKAGGVSYEQYF. The CDR3, as DNA: TGTGCCAGCAGCTCCAAAGCAGGGGGTGTCTCCTACGAGCAGTACTTC. The genes are TRBV7-2 and TRBJ2-7; the match to TRBD1 covers 7 bases. Per germline, CDR1 SGHTA and CDR2 FQGNSA. The CDR3 sequence is 16 residues long. The V segment lost 4 bases and the J segment 0 bases; nucleotides outside the gene matches: 9.